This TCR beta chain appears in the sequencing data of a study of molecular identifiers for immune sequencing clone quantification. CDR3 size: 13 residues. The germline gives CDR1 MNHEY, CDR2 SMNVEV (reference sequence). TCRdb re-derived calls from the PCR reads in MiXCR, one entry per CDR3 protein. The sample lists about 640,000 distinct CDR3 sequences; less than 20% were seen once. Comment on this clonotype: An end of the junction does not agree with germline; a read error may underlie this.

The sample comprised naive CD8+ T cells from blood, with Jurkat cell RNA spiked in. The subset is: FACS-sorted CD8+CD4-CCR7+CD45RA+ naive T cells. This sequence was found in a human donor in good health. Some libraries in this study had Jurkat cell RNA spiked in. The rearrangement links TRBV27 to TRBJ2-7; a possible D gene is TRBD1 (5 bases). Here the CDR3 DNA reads TGTGCCAGCAGCCAAGGACAATCCTACGGGCAGTACTTC. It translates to CASSQGQSYGQYF.